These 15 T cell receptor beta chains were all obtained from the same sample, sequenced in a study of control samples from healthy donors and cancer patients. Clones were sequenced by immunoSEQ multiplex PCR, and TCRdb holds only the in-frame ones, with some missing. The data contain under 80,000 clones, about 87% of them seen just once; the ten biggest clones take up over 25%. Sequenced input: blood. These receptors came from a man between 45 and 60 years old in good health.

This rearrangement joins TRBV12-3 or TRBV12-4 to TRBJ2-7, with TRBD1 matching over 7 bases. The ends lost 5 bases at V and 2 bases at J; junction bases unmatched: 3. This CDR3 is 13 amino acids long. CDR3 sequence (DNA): TGTGCCAGCAGTCCGGGGACAGCCTACGAGCAGTACTTC. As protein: CASSPGTAYEQYF.

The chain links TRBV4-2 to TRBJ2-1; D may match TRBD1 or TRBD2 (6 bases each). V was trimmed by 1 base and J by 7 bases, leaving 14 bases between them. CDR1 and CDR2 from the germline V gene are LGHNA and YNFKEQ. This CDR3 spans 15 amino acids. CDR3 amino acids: CASSQVVGGTNEQFF. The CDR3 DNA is TGTGCCAGCAGCCAAGTTGTTGGAGGGACAAATGAGCAGTTCTTC.

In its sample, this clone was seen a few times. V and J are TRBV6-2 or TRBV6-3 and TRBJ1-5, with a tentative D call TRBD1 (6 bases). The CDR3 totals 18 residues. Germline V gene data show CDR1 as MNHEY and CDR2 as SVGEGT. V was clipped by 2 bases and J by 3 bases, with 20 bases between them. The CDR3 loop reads CASSYRGRASRYNQPQHF. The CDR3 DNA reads TGTGCCAGCAGTTACAGGGGGAGAGCTAGCAGGTACAATCAGCCCCAGCATTTT.

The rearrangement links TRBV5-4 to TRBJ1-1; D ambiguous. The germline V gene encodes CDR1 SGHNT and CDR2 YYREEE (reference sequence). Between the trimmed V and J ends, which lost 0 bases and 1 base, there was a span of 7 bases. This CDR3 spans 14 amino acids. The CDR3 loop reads CASSLGTGNTEAFF. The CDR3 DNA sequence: TGTGCCAGCAGCTTGGGGACTGGGAACACTGAAGCTTTCTTT.

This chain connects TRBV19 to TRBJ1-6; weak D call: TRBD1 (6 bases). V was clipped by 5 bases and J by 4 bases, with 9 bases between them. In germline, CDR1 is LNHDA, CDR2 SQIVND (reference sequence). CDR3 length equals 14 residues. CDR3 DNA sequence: TGTGCCAGTAGTTCACAGGGTTATAATTCACCCCTCCACTTT. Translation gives CASSSQGYNSPLHF.

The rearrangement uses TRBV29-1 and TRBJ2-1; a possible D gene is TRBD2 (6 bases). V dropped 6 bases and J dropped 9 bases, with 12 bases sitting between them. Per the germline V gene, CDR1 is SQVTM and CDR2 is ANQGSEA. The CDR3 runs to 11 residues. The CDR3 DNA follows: TGCAGCGTCGGGGGTAGCGGTGAGCAGTTCTTC. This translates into CSVGGSGEQFF.

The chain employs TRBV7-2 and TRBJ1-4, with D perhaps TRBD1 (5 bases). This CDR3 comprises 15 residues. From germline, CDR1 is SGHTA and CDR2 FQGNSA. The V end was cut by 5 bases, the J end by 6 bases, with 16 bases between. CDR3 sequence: CASSVGRGVDEKLFF. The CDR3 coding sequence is TGTGCCAGCAGCGTCGGACGGGGGGTTGATGAAAAACTGTTTTTT.

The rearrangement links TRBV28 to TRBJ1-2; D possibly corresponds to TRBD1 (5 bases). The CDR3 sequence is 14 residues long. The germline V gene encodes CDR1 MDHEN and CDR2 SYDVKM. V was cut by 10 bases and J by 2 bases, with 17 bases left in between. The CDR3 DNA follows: TGTGCCACGACCCCCGGGGGGAAGAACTATGGCTACACCTTC. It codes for CATTPGGKNYGYTF.

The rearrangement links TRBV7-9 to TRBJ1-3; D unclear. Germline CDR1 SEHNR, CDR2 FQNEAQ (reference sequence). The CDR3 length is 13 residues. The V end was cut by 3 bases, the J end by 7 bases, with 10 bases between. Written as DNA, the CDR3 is TGTGCCAGCAGCTTTTCGGGGATCAACACCATATATTTT. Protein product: CASSFSGINTIYF.

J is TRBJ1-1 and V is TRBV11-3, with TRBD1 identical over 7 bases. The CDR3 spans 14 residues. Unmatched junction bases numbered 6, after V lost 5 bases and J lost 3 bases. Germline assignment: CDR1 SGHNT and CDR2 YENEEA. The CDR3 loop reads CASSPEGADTEAFF. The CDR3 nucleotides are TGTGCCAGCAGCCCGGAGGGGGCGGACACTGAAGCTTTCTTT.

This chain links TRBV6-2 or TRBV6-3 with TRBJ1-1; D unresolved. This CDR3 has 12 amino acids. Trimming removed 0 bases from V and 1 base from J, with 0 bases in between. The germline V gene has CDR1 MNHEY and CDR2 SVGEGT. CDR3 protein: CASSYSNTEAFF. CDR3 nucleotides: TGTGCCAGCAGTTACTCGAACACTGAAGCTTTCTTT.

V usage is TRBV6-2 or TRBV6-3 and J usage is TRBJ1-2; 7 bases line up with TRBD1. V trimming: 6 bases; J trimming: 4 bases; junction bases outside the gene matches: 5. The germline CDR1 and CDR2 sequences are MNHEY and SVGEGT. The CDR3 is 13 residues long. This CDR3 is CASSIGTAYGYTF. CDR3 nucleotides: TGTGCCAGCAGCATCGGGACAGCCTATGGCTACACCTTC.

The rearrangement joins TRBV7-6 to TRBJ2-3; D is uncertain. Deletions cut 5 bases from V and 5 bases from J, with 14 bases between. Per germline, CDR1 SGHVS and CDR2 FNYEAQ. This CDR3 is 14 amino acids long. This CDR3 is CASSEANIRDTQYF. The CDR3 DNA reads TGTGCCAGCAGCGAAGCGAATATTAGAGATACGCAGTATTTT.

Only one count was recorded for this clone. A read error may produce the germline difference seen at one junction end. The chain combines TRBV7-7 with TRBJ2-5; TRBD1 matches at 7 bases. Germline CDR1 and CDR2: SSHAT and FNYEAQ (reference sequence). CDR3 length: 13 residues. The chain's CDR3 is CASRETGRETQYF. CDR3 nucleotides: TGTGCTAGCAGGGAGACAGGGCGGGAGACCCAGTACTTC.

The CDR3 spells CASSQDIRRTGGEQYF. The CDR3 DNA reads TGCGCCAGCAGCCAAGATATCAGAAGGACAGGGGGCGAGCAGTACTTC. The V call is TRBV4-3, the J call TRBJ2-7; 10 nucleotides line up with TRBD1. V was clipped by 0 bases and J by 6 bases; unmatched bases: 8. This CDR3 is built from 16 residues. Per the germline V gene, CDR1 is LGHNA and CDR2 is YSLEER.